What follows are 14 T cell receptor beta chains derived from one specimen sequenced in a study of T cell responses to AZD1222 COVID-19 vaccine. Measured with immunoSEQ multiplex PCR; TCRdb has only the in-frame clones, and not every one. The sample carries about 130,000 clones, roughly 94% recorded once. The specimen comprised peripheral blood, sampled on day 0 of AZD1222 vaccination. Receptor source: an adult in good health.

In its sample, this clone was seen once. V and J are TRBV5-1 and TRBJ1-2, with TRBD1 matching over 7 bases. The CDR3 spans 15 residues. The V gene's germline CDR1 is SGHRS and CDR2 YFSETQ. V lost 3 bases and J lost 0; bases outside the gene matches: 5. As DNA, the CDR3 is TGCGCCAGCAGCTCAAACAGGGGAGCTAACTATGGCTACACCTTC. As protein: CASSSNRGANYGYTF.

V and J are TRBV18 and TRBJ1-1; possibly TRBD1 for D (5 bases). Trimming left V 0 bases short and J 3 bases short, with 8 bases between. The CDR3 is made up of 14 amino acids. Germline V gene data show CDR1 as KGHSH and CDR2 as LQKENI. CDR3 region: CASSPPPGDTEAFF. As DNA, the CDR3 is TGTGCCAGCTCACCACCTCCGGGGGACACTGAAGCTTTCTTT.

The genes are TRBV10-3 and TRBJ1-5; 7 positions match TRBD1. The CDR3 is made up of 11 amino acids. Trimming at V came to 10 bases and at J to 6 bases, leaving 3 bases not matched to a gene. CDR1 is ENHRY and CDR2 is SYGVKD in the germline V gene. The CDR3 DNA is TGTGCCACAGGGGGGGCTCAGCCCCAGCATTTT. It encodes CATGGAQPQHF.

The CDR3 sequence is CASSPGGPGNTIYF. CDR3 bases: TGTGCCAGCAGCCCGGGAGGACCTGGAAACACCATATATTTT. This sequence joins TRBV5-6 and TRBJ1-3; the D is unclear. Per the germline V gene, CDR1 is SGHDT and CDR2 is YYEEEE. The CDR3 spans 14 residues. V was cut by 4 bases and J by 2 bases, with 10 bases left in between.

This chain joins TRBV7-2 and TRBJ2-1; D not certain. This CDR3 region has 14 residues. CDR1 SGHTA and CDR2 FQGNSA come from the germline V gene. The ends were cut back, 5 bases at V and 3 bases at J, with 11 bases in the middle. CDR3 DNA sequence: TGTGCCAGCAGCCAGAGTACCAACTACAATGAGCAGTTCTTC. This translates into CASSQSTNYNEQFF.

This chain uses TRBV4-1 with TRBJ2-2; unclear D gene. Germline values: CDR1 MGHRA, CDR2 YSYEKL. V lost 0 bases and J lost 4, with 12 bases in between. This CDR3 is built from 16 residues. In DNA form, the CDR3 reads TGCGCCAGCAGCCAAGATAACAGAGTGGGCACCGGGGAGCTGTTTTTT. Its translation: CASSQDNRVGTGELFF.

V is TRBV7-2 and J is TRBJ2-5; a weak D match, TRBD2 (5 bases). This CDR3 is built from 15 residues. V lost 5 bases and J 5 bases, leaving 18 bases between the germline ends. The germline CDR1 and CDR2 sequences are SGHTA and FQGNSA. CDR3 in amino acids: CASSQAPLGAETQYF. The CDR3 DNA follows: TGTGCCAGCAGCCAAGCCCCACTAGGAGCGGAGACCCAGTACTTC.

V usage is TRBV12-5 and J usage is TRBJ1-3; D gene unclear. Trimming removed 2 bases from V and 4 bases from J, with 3 bases in between. This CDR3 spans 12 amino acids. The germline gives CDR1 LGHNT, CDR2 FRNRAP. The CDR3 region is CASGLYGNTIYF. DNA of the CDR3: TGTGCTAGTGGTTTGTACGGAAACACCATATATTTT.

The V call is TRBV25-1, the J call TRBJ2-5, with D possibly being TRBD1 (6 bases). The CDR3 extends over 16 amino acids. Germline V gives CDR1 MGHDK, CDR2 SYGVNS. V was cut by 0 bases and J by 4 bases, with 15 bases left in between. Written as DNA, the CDR3 is TGTGCCAGCAGTGAATATCATGGGACACCCCGAGAGACCCAGTACTTC. This gives the protein CASSEYHGTPRETQYF.

The J gene is TRBJ1-5, the V gene TRBV19; maybe TRBD1 (6 bases). The CDR3 spans 16 residues. Trimming took 6 bases from V and 0 from J, leaving 15 bases between them. Looked up from germline, CDR1 is LNHDA and CDR2 is SQIVND (reference sequence). DNA of the CDR3: TGTGCCAGTAGGGCATACGGACAGCCTAGCAATCAGCCCCAGCATTTT. It translates to CASRAYGQPSNQPQHF.

The chain joins TRBV7-2 to TRBJ1-3, with D possibly TRBD1 on 5 matching bases. Germline V gene data show CDR1 as SGHTA and CDR2 as FQGNSA. The CDR3 consists of 15 residues. V lost 2 bases to trimming and J lost 3 bases, with 11 bases between them. The CDR3 bases are TGTGCCAGCAGCTTATCAAGAGACAGTGGAAACACCATATATTTT. This gives the protein CASSLSRDSGNTIYF.

The rearrangement uses TRBV4-2 and TRBJ2-7; 7 bases are shared with TRBD2. Germline loops: CDR1 LGHNA, CDR2 YNFKEQ. CDR3 length equals 16 residues. Unmatched junction bases numbered 9, after V lost 1 base and J lost 3 bases. CDR3 nucleotide sequence: TGTGCCAGCAGCCAAGTCGGGAGGTTCGACCGCTACGAGCAGTACTTC. Translation gives CASSQVGRFDRYEQYF.

The chain has TRBV7-2 and TRBJ1-5; D is possibly TRBD1 (5 bases). The CDR3 length is 15 residues. Trimming took off 5 bases at V and 3 bases at J, with 14 bases between the two ends. Per germline, CDR1 SGHTA and CDR2 FQGNSA. The CDR3 protein is CASSPQETANQPQHF. The CDR3 DNA reads as TGTGCCAGCAGCCCACAGGAAACCGCCAATCAGCCCCAGCATTTT.

CDR3 DNA sequence: TGTGCCTGGAGTAGCGGGGACACCGGGGAGCTGTTTTTT. Encoded protein: CAWSSGDTGELFF. This chain connects TRBV30 to TRBJ2-2; 7 bases line up with TRBD2. Trimming at V came to 2 bases and at J to 3 bases, leaving 0 bases not matched to a gene. CDR1 GTSNPN and CDR2 SVGIG come from the germline V gene (reference sequence). The CDR3 contains 13 residues.